This entry lists 11 T cell receptor beta chains sequenced from one sample in a study of blood T cell repertoires in COVID-19. Libraries were prepared by immunoSEQ multiplex PCR; TCRdb keeps only in-frame clonotypes and omits some of them. The sample yields 360,000 or so clones, roughly 87% seen once. Sequenced input: PBMCs or T cells enriched from blood (not recorded which). These TCRs come from a woman in her forties or fifties who had recovered from COVID-19.

The J gene is TRBJ1-6, the V gene TRBV11-3; no definite D call. V lost 1 base to trimming and J lost 19 bases, with 11 bases between them. The CDR3 spans 11 residues. Germline CDR1 and CDR2: SGHNT and YENEEA. The CDR3 DNA reads TGTGCCAGCAGCTTAGCCGGAGGGCTGCACTTT. It codes for CASSLAGGLHF.

V gene TRBV27 combines with J gene TRBJ2-1; D not resolved. Germline V gene lookup returns CDR1 MNHEY and CDR2 SMNVEV (reference sequence). This CDR3 has 14 residues. V was cut by 2 bases and J by 4 bases, with 9 bases left in between. DNA for the CDR3: TGTGCCAGCAGTTTAGAGTCTTTATACAATGAGCAGTTCTTC. This translates into CASSLESLYNEQFF.

The chain joins TRBV14 to TRBJ1-2, with 10 nucleotides matching TRBD1. The CDR3 runs to 16 residues. Germline CDR1 and CDR2: SGHDN and FVKESK. V lost 0 bases to trimming and J lost 6 bases; unmatched junction nucleotides: 7. The CDR3: CASSQEIVGTGDGYTF. CDR3 sequence (DNA): TGTGCCAGCAGCCAAGAGATAGTCGGGACAGGGGATGGCTACACCTTC.

This clone was seen a handful of times. The chain links TRBV23-1 to TRBJ1-3, with D hard to call. TRBV23-1 is marked as an open reading frame, function uncertain. The germline V and J ends were trimmed by 3 bases and 4 bases, with 10 bases remaining between them. There are 14 residues in the CDR3. In DNA, the CDR3 is TGCGCCAGCAGTCAGCCCTCGGGAGGAAACACCATATATTTT. Amino acid sequence: CASSQPSGGNTIYF.

The chain uses TRBV15 and TRBJ2-1, with 9 bases lining up with TRBD2. The germline V gene has CDR1 LNHNV and CDR2 YYDKDF (reference sequence). The CDR3 sequence is 14 residues long. V lost 6 bases to trimming and J lost 4 bases; unmatched junction nucleotides: 4. CDR3 amino acids: CATRPSGEYNEQFF. As DNA, the CDR3 is TGTGCCACCAGACCTAGCGGGGAATACAATGAGCAGTTCTTC.

The chain recombines TRBV5-1 with TRBJ1-4, with a weak D call TRBD1 (6 bases). The germline V and J ends were trimmed by 0 bases and 0 bases, with 9 bases remaining between them. CDR3 length equals 16 residues. CDR1 SGHRS and CDR2 YFSETQ come from the germline V gene. The CDR3 DNA reads TGCGCCAGCAGCTTGGGTGGACAGTCAACTAATGAAAAACTGTTTTTT. Residues: CASSLGGQSTNEKLFF.

The V gene is TRBV7-9, the J gene TRBJ1-2, with D possibly TRBD1 on 5 matching bases. Trimming took off 0 bases at V and 8 bases at J, with 13 bases between the two ends. CDR3 length: 14 amino acids. The germline V gene has CDR1 SEHNR and CDR2 FQNEAQ (reference sequence). The CDR3 loop is CASSLAPTVRGYTF. In DNA form, the CDR3 reads TGTGCCAGCAGCTTAGCCCCGACAGTCAGAGGCTACACCTTC.

This clone was found a few times. This chain connects TRBV5-1 to TRBJ1-3; TRBD1 matches 7 bases. CDR1 is SGHRS and CDR2 is YFSETQ in the germline V gene. This CDR3 comprises 15 residues. V trimming: 5 bases; J trimming: 1 base; junction bases outside the gene matches: 6. As DNA, the CDR3 is TGCGCCAGCAGATTTCAGGGGGGATCTGGAAACACCATATATTTT. Protein product: CASRFQGGSGNTIYF.

The chain employs TRBV27 and TRBJ1-1, with a tentative D call TRBD1 (6 bases). With 2 bases removed from V and 4 bases from J, the gap between germline ends came to 11 bases. The germline gives CDR1 MNHEY, CDR2 SMNVEV (reference sequence). The CDR3 loop spans 14 amino acids. The CDR3 loop is CASSLRRGGTEAFF. As DNA, the CDR3 is TGTGCCAGCAGTTTAAGGAGGGGGGGCACTGAAGCTTTCTTT.

The rearrangement links TRBV5-1 to TRBJ1-3, with D maybe TRBD1 (6 bases). This CDR3 comprises 15 residues. Germline CDR1 reads SGHRS; CDR2 reads YFSETQ. With 0 bases removed from V and 2 bases from J, the gap between germline ends came to 9 bases. The CDR3 loop is CASSLGQVTGNTIYF. In DNA, the CDR3 is TGCGCCAGCAGCTTGGGACAGGTTACTGGAAACACCATATATTTT.

The chain uses TRBV27 and TRBJ2-4; 7 bases fit TRBD1. The CDR3 spans 16 residues. The V gene's germline CDR1 is MNHEY and CDR2 SMNVEV (reference sequence). V was pared by 5 bases and J by 1 base, with 8 bases of the junction left unmatched. The CDR3 DNA reads TGTGCCAGCAGTACGCGGACAGGCGGGGCCAAAAACATTCAGTACTTC. This sequence encodes CASSTRTGGAKNIQYF.